This T cell receptor (beta chain) emerged from a study of memory CD4+ T cells and cytomegalovirus serostatus. Findings and caveats of the study: About 40% of the 164 known CMV-associated TCRbeta sequences appeared in CD4+ memory.

The repertoire was sequenced with immunoSEQ multiplex PCR; TCRdb's copy has only in-frame clones and lacks some. The sample has about 54,000 clones; over 70% are singletons. CDR1 SGHRS and CDR2 YFSETQ come from the germline V gene. The CDR3 sequence is 16 residues long. The V end lost 6 bases, the J end lost 2 bases, and 20 bases lay between the germline ends. The sort gate was single viable CD3+CD4+CD8-CD45RO+ cells for memory CD4+ T cells. Regarding this clone: Its antigen is currently unknown.

This clonotype was obtained from an adult in good health and CMV-seropositive. The chain employs TRBV5-1 and TRBJ1-1; D perhaps matches TRBD1 (5 bases). The sequenced sample consisted of memory CD4+ T cells from blood. CDR3 in amino acids: CASTSTTQRGNTEAFF. The CDR3 nucleotides are TGCGCCAGCACCTCAACTACCCAGAGGGGTAACACTGAAGCTTTCTTT.